The 32 T cell receptor beta chains listed next were all sequenced from one sample in a study of response to subunit inactivated influenza vaccine. TCRdb redid the calling of the RT-PCR reads with MiXCR, one entry per CDR3 protein. This table has around 190,000 distinct CDR3 sequences, around a tenth appearing once. Sequenced material: non-naive T cells sorted from PBMCs, taken on the day of vaccination. These receptors came from a man aged 50-60 years who received an inactivated influenza vaccine.

Details on this clonotype: A junction end diverges from the germline sequence, so it may reflect a read error. The J gene is TRBJ2-3, the V gene TRBV7-9; TRBD2 matches at 9 bases. This CDR3 contains 15 residues. Germline assignment: CDR1 SEHNR and CDR2 FQNEAQ (reference sequence). Here the CDR3 reads CASSLAGGGADTQYF. The DNA of the CDR3 is TGTGCCAGCAGCCTAGCTGGCGGGGGGGCAGATACGCAGTATTTT.

The genes are TRBV29-1 and TRBJ1-1; no firm D call. This CDR3 region has 12 residues. With 7 bases removed from V and 13 bases from J, the gap between germline ends came to 22 bases. Germline V lookup: CDR1 SQVTM, CDR2 ANQGSEA. The CDR3 DNA reads TGCAGCGGACGTATAGAGACTGAAGGTGGTTTCTTT. It yields the protein CSGRIETEGGFF.

This clonotype has at least ten counts. V gene TRBV12-3 or TRBV12-4 combines with J gene TRBJ2-1; TRBD2 might be the D (6 bases). Trimming cost V 1 base and J 5 bases, with 9 bases left between them. The CDR3 has 14 amino acids. The CDR3 nucleotides read TGTGCCAGCAGTTTAGGGGGGACTCACAATGAGCAGTTCTTC. Protein sequence: CASSLGGTHNEQFF.

Remarks on this clonotype: The junction departs from germline at one end; a sequencing error may be responsible. The chain links TRBV5-8 to TRBJ2-3; TRBD2 matches at 16 bases. This CDR3 contains 17 residues. CDR1 is SGHTS and CDR2 is YDEGEE in the germline V gene. The CDR3 nucleotides are TGTGCCAGCAGCCCCGGGACTAGCGGGGGGGGCACAGATACGCAGTTTTTT. Residues: CASSPGTSGGGTDTQFF.

At least ten counts were recorded for this clonotype. The chain combines TRBV15 with TRBJ2-3; 9 bases are shared with TRBD1. J gave up 4 bases and V 6 bases, and 5 bases lay outside the gene matches. Per the germline V gene, CDR1 is LNHNV and CDR2 is YYDKDF (reference sequence). This CDR3 has 14 amino acids. CDR3 region: CATSARTGADTQYF. The CDR3 nucleotides are TGTGCCACCAGTGCGCGGACAGGGGCAGATACGCAGTATTTT.

The table lists this clonotype with many counts. This sequence joins TRBV20-1 and TRBJ2-1, with D unresolved. The germline V gene encodes CDR1 DFQATT and CDR2 SNEGSKA (reference sequence). This CDR3 contains 12 residues. V lost 1 base to trimming and J lost 9 bases, with 10 bases between them. CDR3 protein: CSARGTHGEQFF. CDR3 sequence (DNA): TGCAGTGCTAGAGGGACCCACGGTGAGCAGTTCTTC.

Many counts were recorded for this clonotype. V usage is TRBV11-2 and J usage is TRBJ1-5; no definite D call. This CDR3 comprises 13 residues. The V end lost 4 bases, the J end lost 3 bases, and 7 bases lay between the germline ends. Germline-derived CDR1 and CDR2 are SGHAT and FQNNGV. As DNA, the CDR3 is TGTGCCAGCAGCTCCGGACTCAATCAGCCCCAGCATTTT. Protein: CASSSGLNQPQHF. The entire variable domain, with the rest obtained from reference TRBV11-2 and TRBJ1-5, is as follows: EAGVAQSPRYKIIEKRQSVAFWCNPISGHATLYWYQQILGQGPKLLIQFQNNGVVDDSQLPKDRFSAERLKGVDSTLKIQPAKLEDSAVYLCASSSGLNQPQHFGDGTRLSIL.

The chain couples TRBV27 to TRBJ2-7; 11 bases map to TRBD2. This CDR3 spans 15 amino acids. J was trimmed by 6 bases and V by 1 base; bases with no gene match: 5. The germline V gene has CDR1 MNHEY and CDR2 SMNVEV (reference sequence). CDR3 in amino acids: CASSLLASGRSEQYF. The CDR3 DNA is TGTGCCAGCAGTTTATTGGCTAGCGGGAGGAGCGAGCAGTACTTC.

This clonotype has just a few counts. The chain joins TRBV6-2 or TRBV6-3 to TRBJ2-7, with a possible D match to TRBD2 (5 bases). The CDR3 covers 16 residues. Germline V lookup: CDR1 MNHEY, CDR2 SVGEGT. V gave up 2 bases and J gave up 0 bases, with 14 bases separating them. The CDR3 nucleotides read TGTGCCAGCAGTTACCGGGTCGGGAATCCCTCCTACGAGCAGTACTTC. As protein: CASSYRVGNPSYEQYF.

This clonotype was counted only a few times. The chain employs TRBV20-1 and TRBJ1-1; no firm D call. CDR1 and CDR2 (germline): DFQATT, SNEGSKA (reference sequence). V lost 5 bases and J lost 6, with 13 bases in between. There are 12 residues in the CDR3. The chain's CDR3 is CSAPDNFAEAFF. The CDR3 region has the DNA TGCAGTGCTCCAGACAATTTCGCTGAAGCTTTCTTT.

This clonotype was counted at least ten times. V gene TRBV5-4 combines with J gene TRBJ2-1, with TRBD2 identical over 7 bases. The J segment lost 5 bases and the V segment lost 3 bases, leaving 8 bases of the junction unmatched. Germline CDR1 SGHNT, CDR2 YYREEE (reference sequence). The CDR3 runs to 15 residues. The DNA for the CDR3 is TGTGCCAGCAGCTCATTGGGACTACCCGACAATGAGCAGTTCTTC. Translating gives CASSSLGLPDNEQFF.

The CDR3 coding sequence is TGCGCCAGCAGCTTGGAGGTGGTAGGGCATGGCTACACCTTC. It specifies CASSLEVVGHGYTF. The V and J genes are TRBV5-1 and TRBJ1-2; D is unclear. Trimming pared 0 bases from V and 6 bases from J, leaving 12 bases between. CDR1 and CDR2 (germline): SGHRS, YFSETQ. There are 14 residues in the CDR3.

At least ten counts were recorded for this clonotype. This sequence joins TRBV20-1 and TRBJ1-1; D call uncertain. The ends were cut back, 4 bases at V and 11 bases at J, with 5 bases in the middle. This CDR3 comprises 8 residues. CDR1 and CDR2 from the germline V gene are DFQATT and SNEGSKA (reference sequence). The CDR3 nucleotides are TGCAGTGCTAATTGGGCTTTCTTT. Protein: CSANWAFF.

The chain combines TRBV29-1 with TRBJ2-7; the match to TRBD1 covers 10 bases. V lost 5 bases, J lost 3 bases, and 7 bases stayed unmatched. Germline V lookup: CDR1 SQVTM, CDR2 ANQGSEA. This CDR3 contains 14 residues. This CDR3 reads CSVRRTGGDYEQYF. CDR3 nucleotides: TGCAGCGTTCGACGGACAGGGGGGGACTACGAGCAGTACTTC.

This clonotype occurred a few times. The gene calls are TRBV4-1 and TRBJ2-7; D might be TRBD2 (5 bases). The V gene's germline CDR1 is MGHRA and CDR2 YSYEKL. The V gene lost 4 bases and the J gene lost 2 bases, with 12 bases spanning the gap. The CDR3 has 14 amino acids. The CDR3 loop is CASSRQPGTYEQYF. Here the CDR3 DNA reads TGCGCCAGCAGCCGCCAACCGGGGACCTACGAGCAGTACTTC.

V is TRBV2 and J is TRBJ2-6, with unresolved D. Germline V gives CDR1 SNHLY, CDR2 FYNNEI. V lost 8 bases, J lost 0 bases, and 11 bases lay in between. The CDR3 consists of 15 residues. CDR3 nucleotide sequence: TGTGCCAGCTCGGCCCAGAGCTCTGGGGCCAACGTCCTGACTTTC. Its translation: CASSAQSSGANVLTF.

This clonotype has more than one count but fewer than ten. In DNA form, the CDR3 reads TGTGCCAGCAGTTTAATTGGAGGGCCTTACGAGCAGTACTTC. This sequence encodes CASSLIGGPYEQYF. This chain connects TRBV12-3 or TRBV12-4 to TRBJ2-7; TRBD2 might be the D (6 bases). CDR3 length: 14 amino acids. With 2 bases removed from V and 4 bases from J, the gap between germline ends came to 12 bases.

This clonotype was observed a handful of times. The chain employs TRBV5-1 and TRBJ1-4; possible D gene TRBD1, 5 bases. The CDR3 spans 15 residues. V was pared by 4 bases and J by 8 bases, with 18 bases between. Germline assignment: CDR1 SGHRS and CDR2 YFSETQ. Here the CDR3 DNA reads TGCGCCAGCAGCCCGGTCGGGGGAGAGGGAGAAAAACTGTTTTTT. It specifies CASSPVGGEGEKLFF.

This clonotype showed up many times. The chain is built from TRBV28 and TRBJ2-7; the D call may be TRBD1 or TRBD2 (8 bases each). The CDR3 is made up of 15 amino acids. The V gene's germline CDR1 is MDHEN and CDR2 SYDVKM. V lost 6 bases and J lost 6, with 21 bases in between. The CDR3 here is CASSIGGGTGPEQYF. For the CDR3, the DNA is TGTGCCAGCAGCATCGGGGGGGGGACAGGTCCCGAGCAGTACTTC.

Ten or more counts support this clonotype. One end of the junction varies from germline; a read error may be responsible. CDR3 coding DNA: TGCGCCAGCAGCCGGGACAGTTTCCCCTTT. Protein product: CASSRDSFPF. This rearrangement joins TRBV5-1 to TRBJ1-1, with 7 bases lining up with TRBD1. CDR1 is SGHRS and CDR2 is YFSETQ in the germline V gene. The CDR3 consists of 10 residues. Drawing the rest from reference TRBV5-1 and TRBJ1-1, the complete variable domain is KAGVTQTPRYLIKTRGQQVTLSCSPISGHRSVSWYQQTPGQGLQFLFEYFSETQRNKGNFPGRFSGRQFSNSRSEMNVSTLELGDSALYLCASSRDSFPFGQGTRLTVV.

The chain has TRBV5-1 and TRBJ2-3; tentative D call: TRBD2 (5 bases). Trimming left V 1 base short and J 0 bases short, with 15 bases between. Germline CDR1 SGHRS, CDR2 YFSETQ. CDR3 length: 17 residues. CDR3 region: CASSLFRGTSSTDTQYF. DNA of the CDR3: TGCGCCAGCAGCTTGTTCCGGGGAACGTCTAGCACAGATACGCAGTATTTT.

This clonotype was seen ten or more times. This chain uses TRBV29-1 with TRBJ2-3; D tentatively reads TRBD1 or TRBD2 (5 bases each). The CDR3 runs to 13 residues. CDR1 and CDR2 from the germline V gene are SQVTM and ANQGSEA. The V end was cut by 4 bases, the J end by 2 bases, with 10 bases between. The CDR3 protein is CSVGAGTTDTQYF. The CDR3 DNA is TGCAGCGTTGGAGCTGGGACCACAGATACGCAGTATTTT.

In the case of this clonotype: This clone may be a read error of a much larger clone one base away. V is TRBV29-1 and J is TRBJ2-5; possible D gene TRBD2, 6 bases. Germline V gives CDR1 SQVTM, CDR2 ANQGSEA. V was cut by 3 bases and J by 4 bases, with 9 bases left in between. There are 12 residues in the CDR3. CDR3 sequence reads: CSVDKGGETQYF. The CDR3 bases are TGCAGCGTTGACAAGGGAGGAGAGACCCAGTACTTC.

This clonotype came up a few times. The chain carries TRBV5-1 and TRBJ2-5; D may be TRBD1 or TRBD2 (6 bases each). V lost 7 bases and J 5 bases, leaving 21 bases between the germline ends. The germline V gene has CDR1 SGHRS and CDR2 YFSETQ. This CDR3 region has 15 residues. As DNA, the CDR3 is TGCGCCAGCGGAGCGACTCCGGGGGCTTATGAGACCCAGTACTTC. Protein sequence: CASGATPGAYETQYF.

In this sample, this clonotype turned up a few times. The rearrangement links TRBV11-2 to TRBJ2-7, with 9 bases lining up with TRBD1. The CDR3 runs 14 residues. Germline lookup yields CDR1 SGHAT and CDR2 FQNNGV. V trimming: 3 bases; J trimming: 3 bases; junction bases outside the gene matches: 3. In DNA form, the CDR3 reads TGTGCCAGCAGCTTCGCGACAGGGGGCTACGAGCAGTACTTC. Its protein is CASSFATGGYEQYF. Using reference TRBV11-2 and TRBJ2-7 for the parts outside the CDR3, the full variable domain is EAGVAQSPRYKIIEKRQSVAFWCNPISGHATLYWYQQILGQGPKLLIQFQNNGVVDDSQLPKDRFSAERLKGVDSTLKIQPAKLEDSAVYLCASSFATGGYEQYFGPGTRLTVT.

The genes are TRBV5-1 and TRBJ2-7; 7 bases map to TRBD2. Trimming cost V 7 bases and J 1 base; bases outside gene matches: 8. CDR1 is SGHRS and CDR2 is YFSETQ in the germline V gene. The CDR3 is made up of 14 amino acids. The CDR3 DNA follows: TGCGCCAGCGCGTCATGGGGGGGTTCCTACGAGCAGTACTTC. It translates to CASASWGGSYEQYF.

The table lists this clonotype with many counts. V and J are TRBV4-3 and TRBJ2-2, with a tentative D call TRBD2 (5 bases). The ends were cut back, 5 bases at V and 4 bases at J, with 11 bases in the middle. CDR1 and CDR2 from the germline V gene are LGHNA and YSLEER. The CDR3 runs 14 residues. In DNA, the CDR3 is TGCGCCAGCAGCTGGACTTCAGCCACCGGGGAGCTGTTTTTT. Amino acid sequence: CASSWTSATGELFF.

This clonotype was observed a handful of times. For the CDR3, the DNA is TGCAGTGCTAGAGGGGGGACCAATCTGGGAGAGACCCAGTACTTC. This encodes CSARGGTNLGETQYF. This rearrangement joins TRBV20-1 to TRBJ2-5; D tentatively reads TRBD1 or TRBD2 (5 bases each). V was clipped by 1 base and J by 4 bases, with 16 bases between them. From germline, CDR1 is DFQATT and CDR2 SNEGSKA (reference sequence). The CDR3 is made up of 15 amino acids.

Turning to this clonotype: Lacking the conserved final phenylalanine or tryptophan, this CDR3 likely reflects a read error. The chain recombines TRBV7-9 with TRBJ1-4; 7 bases agree with TRBD1. V gave up 1 base and J gave up 7 bases; unmatched junction bases: 3. This CDR3 spans 14 amino acids. The germline gives CDR1 SEHNR, CDR2 FQNEAQ (reference sequence). The CDR3 nucleotides are TGTGCCAGCAGCTTAGGAGGGGGCGGTGAAAAACTGTTTATT. Amino acids: CASSLGGGGEKLFI.

Remarks on this clonotype: A much larger clone sits a single nucleotide away, making a read error possible. The J gene is TRBJ2-5, the V gene TRBV11-2; 10 bases line up with TRBD2. Germline loops: CDR1 SGHAT, CDR2 FQNNGV. This CDR3 has 14 residues. The CDR3 reads CASTLAGGTETQYF. The CDR3 nucleotides are TGTGCCAGCACCTTAGCGGGGGGAACGGAGACCCAGTACTTC.

Only a few counts were recorded for this clonotype. The chain joins TRBV7-6 to TRBJ1-4; D is unclear. The CDR3 is 15 amino acids. V lost 5 bases and J lost 7, with 17 bases in between. Germline CDR1 is SGHVS and CDR2 is FNYEAQ. CDR3 protein: CASSLGQIGAEKLFF. CDR3 bases: TGTGCCAGCAGCCTCGGGCAAATCGGCGCTGAAAAACTGTTTTTT.

This clonotype came up a few times. The rearrangement links TRBV25-1 to TRBJ2-3; 8 bases are shared with TRBD2. This CDR3 comprises 15 residues. The V segment lost 8 bases and the J segment 1 base; nucleotides outside the gene matches: 8. The germline V gene encodes CDR1 MGHDK and CDR2 SYGVNS. The DNA of the CDR3 is TGTGCCAGCGGGGGCCGAGCGGGGGGCACAGATACGCAGTATTTT. As protein: CASGGRAGGTDTQYF.